Below, 18 T cell receptor beta chains from the same sample are listed, as sequenced in a study of CD8 T cells in Susac syndrome. RNA, at about 0.5 to 1 ug, was reverse transcribed with random hexamers. TCRdb independently ran MiXCR on the immunoSEQ multiplex PCR reads; one entry per CDR3 protein. The sample carries roughly 2,100 distinct CDR3 sequences, around 75% recorded once. Sorting of TEMRA cells relied on CD27 and CD45RA staining. Sequences were obtained from CD8+ TEMRA cells from PBMCs. Subset noted: FACS-sorted terminally differentiated effector memory CD8+ T cells re-expressing CD45RA (CD8+ TEMRA). All receptors derive from a human donor with Susac syndrome.

The sample holds one count of this clonotype. J is TRBJ2-7 and V is TRBV7-9, with 7 bases aligning to TRBD1. Germline assignment: CDR1 SEHNR and CDR2 FQNEAQ (reference sequence). CDR3 size: 13 residues. The trim removed 5 bases at V and 3 bases at J, leaving 4 bases unmatched. CDR3 protein: CASSRDSGYEQYF. CDR3 DNA sequence: TGTGCCAGCAGCCGGGACAGCGGCTACGAGCAGTACTTC.

The chain combines TRBV15 with TRBJ2-3; possibly TRBD2 for D (6 bases). Germline V gives CDR1 LNHNV, CDR2 YYDKDF (reference sequence). V shed 1 base and J shed 2 bases, with 13 bases lying between them. The CDR3 has 16 amino acids. The CDR3 spells CATSRVQRVITDTQYF. CDR3 nucleotide sequence: TGTGCCACCAGCAGAGTCCAGCGGGTAATCACAGATACGCAGTATTTT.

This chain joins TRBV10-3 and TRBJ2-1; D unclear. Germline CDR1 reads ENHRY; CDR2 reads SYGVKD. This CDR3 comprises 17 residues. V lost 0 bases, J lost 0 bases, and 12 bases lay in between. This chain's CDR3 is CAISESISRPSYNEQFF. CDR3 nucleotide sequence: TGTGCCATCAGTGAGTCGATATCTAGACCCTCCTACAATGAGCAGTTCTTC.

This rearrangement joins TRBV11-2 to TRBJ2-5, with 7 positions matching TRBD2. Germline CDR1 SGHAT, CDR2 FQNNGV. CDR3 length equals 15 residues. V lost 3 bases, J lost 5 bases, and 9 bases stayed unmatched. The CDR3 here is CASSLGGIGSETQYF. In DNA, the CDR3 is TGTGCCAGCAGCTTGGGGGGGATCGGTAGTGAGACCCAGTACTTC.

The chain is built from TRBV12-3 or TRBV12-4 and TRBJ1-5, with D unresolved. V was cut by 6 bases and J by 6 bases, with 12 bases left in between. The CDR3 length is 13 residues. The CDR3 nucleotides read TGTGCCAGCAGCCAGAGAGGGTTTCAGCCCCAGCATTTT. Protein product: CASSQRGFQPQHF.

The genes are TRBV5-1 and TRBJ2-1, with 7 bases aligning to TRBD1. The CDR3 spans 14 residues. The germline CDR1 and CDR2 sequences are SGHRS and YFSETQ. J gave up 3 bases and V 1 base, and 1 base lay outside the gene matches. The CDR3 here is CASSLRQGYNEQFF. As DNA, the CDR3 is TGCGCCAGCAGCTTGAGACAGGGCTACAATGAGCAGTTCTTC.

CDR3 sequence reads: CASSQASGDFCEQYF. The DNA of the CDR3 is TGCGCCAGCAGCCAAGCTTCAGGGGACTTCTGCGAGCAGTACTTC. This chain connects TRBV4-3 to TRBJ2-7; either TRBD1 or TRBD2 may fit D (6 bases each). CDR3 length: 15 residues. V lost 1 base, J lost 6 bases, and 16 bases lay in between. The germline gives CDR1 LGHNA, CDR2 YSLEER.

V is TRBV6-2 or TRBV6-3 and J is TRBJ2-6; D remains ambiguous. With 5 bases removed from V and 5 bases from J, the gap between germline ends came to 25 bases. CDR3 length: 19 amino acids. Germline CDR1 is MNHEY and CDR2 is SVGEGT. CDR3 DNA: TGTGCCAGCAGTACGGGTATGTGGGTGCTACAAAGTCGGGCCAACGTCCTGACTTTC. Its protein product is CASSTGMWVLQSRANVLTF.

The DNA for the CDR3 is TGTGCCAGCAGTTTTATGGGTTACAATGAGCAGTTCTTC. It specifies CASSFMGYNEQFF. The chain uses TRBV12-3 or TRBV12-4 and TRBJ2-1; D remains ambiguous. Deletions cut 3 bases from V and 4 bases from J, with 7 bases between. CDR3 length equals 13 residues.

This clonotype turned up a few times. The chain joins TRBV12-3 or TRBV12-4 to TRBJ1-2, with D unresolved. V was cut by 6 bases and J by 4 bases, with 12 bases left in between. The CDR3 runs to 13 residues. CDR3 residues: CASSPGGFYGYTF. The CDR3 nucleotides are TGTGCCAGCAGCCCCGGCGGCTTCTATGGCTACACCTTC.

This clonotype is labeled as large. V usage is TRBV7-3 and J usage is TRBJ2-3; TRBD2 matches at 8 bases. CDR1 SGHTA and CDR2 FQGTGA come from the germline V gene. The CDR3 contains 15 residues. V trimming: 5 bases; J trimming: 1 base; junction bases outside the gene matches: 5. The CDR3 coding sequence is TGTGCCAGCAGCCCAGACGGGGGGGGCACAGATACGCAGTATTTT. Translated, it gives CASSPDGGGTDTQYF.

The CDR3 sequence: CASSPFLGGTEAFF. CDR3 sequence (DNA): TGTGCCAGCAGCCCCTTTCTGGGGGGCACTGAAGCTTTCTTT. The chain is built from TRBV9 and TRBJ1-1; D perhaps matches TRBD1 (5 bases). The CDR3 is 14 residues long. From germline, CDR1 is SGDLS and CDR2 YYNGEE. V shed 4 bases and J shed 4 bases, with 14 bases lying between them.

In this sample, this clonotype turned up a few times. The chain is built from TRBV30 and TRBJ2-5, with 8 bases matching TRBD2. This CDR3 is built from 16 residues. V shed 5 bases and J 0 bases; nucleotides not matched to a gene: 11. Germline V CDR1 and CDR2: GTSNPN, SVGIG (reference sequence). The CDR3, as DNA: TGTGCCTGGGCCGAACTCGGGGGGGAGAACCAAGAGACCCAGTACTTC. As protein: CAWAELGGENQETQYF.

The chain uses TRBV6-1 and TRBJ2-1; 11 nucleotides agree with TRBD2. Losses at the gene ends were 8 bases for V and 2 bases for J; bases not matched to a gene: 5. Per the germline V gene, CDR1 is MNHNS and CDR2 is SASEGT. This CDR3 is built from 15 residues. The CDR3 region is CASVLAGGAYNEQFF. CDR3 nucleotides: TGTGCCAGCGTCCTAGCGGGGGGTGCCTACAATGAGCAGTTCTTC.

The chain recombines TRBV20-1 with TRBJ2-1; perhaps TRBD2 as D (6 bases). The germline V and J ends were trimmed by 3 bases and 8 bases, with 8 bases remaining between them. The CDR3 has 11 amino acids. Germline V gene lookup returns CDR1 DFQATT and CDR2 SNEGSKA (reference sequence). CDR3 DNA: TGCAGTGCTAGGGGACTCGATGAGCAGTTCTTC. Its protein product is CSARGLDEQFF.

This clonotype came up a few times. The chain employs TRBV7-9 and TRBJ2-7; 8 bases match TRBD1. V lost 5 bases to trimming and J lost 1 base; unmatched junction nucleotides: 16. The germline CDR1 and CDR2 sequences are SEHNR and FQNEAQ (reference sequence). This CDR3 is built from 18 residues. CDR3 nucleotides: TGTGCCAGCAGCCGACCGGGGACACCGGGACAGGAGTCCTACGAGCAGTACTTC. It encodes CASSRPGTPGQESYEQYF.

This clonotype was seen a handful of times. The J gene is TRBJ1-2, the V gene TRBV6-2 or TRBV6-3, with unresolved D. Trimming cost V 5 bases and J 5 bases, with 18 bases left between them. Germline-derived CDR1 and CDR2 are MNHEY and SVGEGT. This CDR3 contains 15 residues. In nucleotides, the CDR3 is TGTGCCAGCAGTCTAGGAGGCAGGACTTATTATGGCTACACCTTC. Translated, it gives CASSLGGRTYYGYTF.

This chain connects TRBV9 to TRBJ1-2; D is uncertain. This CDR3 comprises 12 residues. CDR1 and CDR2 from the germline V gene are SGDLS and YYNGEE. V lost 4 bases and J lost 7, with 11 bases in between. CDR3 DNA sequence: TGTGCCAGCAGCACAAAGATTAGTGGCTACACCTTC. Translated, it gives CASSTKISGYTF. Looking up the rest from reference TRBV9 and TRBJ1-2 gives the full variable domain: DSGVTQTPKHLITATGQRVTLRCSPRSGDLSVYWYQQSLDQGLQFLIQYYNGEERAKGNILERFSAQQFPDLHSELNLSSLELGDSALYFCASSTKISGYTFGSGTRLTVV.